A single sample is the source of the 27 T cell receptor beta chains below, sequenced in a study of blood T cells in healthy people across ages. Combining a sample-barcoded 5' primer with a J-beta primer mix, a second PCR ran for 7 to 11 cycles. TCRdb itself ran the 5' RACE reads through MiXCR, one entry per CDR3 protein. The sample yields around 1,700,000 distinct CDR3 sequences, over 25% seen once. Sequenced: blood. The receptor source for this set is a woman under 40 in good health.

This chain links TRBV20-1 with TRBJ2-1; TRBD2 might be the D (6 bases). Per the germline V gene, CDR1 is DFQATT and CDR2 is SNEGSKA (reference sequence). CDR3 length equals 14 residues. Trimming pared 7 bases from V and 8 bases from J, leaving 21 bases between. The CDR3 DNA reads as TGCAGTGGCAAGACAGATACTTGGGGGGATGAGCAGTTCTTC. Translation: CSGKTDTWGDEQFF.

As regards this clonotype: A read error may be the cause here, since a much bigger clone is one base away. The V call is TRBV10-3, the J call TRBJ2-1; D not resolved. V was trimmed by 0 bases and J by 13 bases, leaving 13 bases between them. This CDR3 is built from 13 residues. Germline V gene sequence: CDR1 ENHRY, CDR2 SYGVKD. The chain's CDR3 is CAISESVKETQFF. In nucleotides, the CDR3 is TGTGCCATCAGTGAGTCAGTTAAAGAGACCCAGTTCTTC.

The rearrangement links TRBV20-1 to TRBJ1-2; D gene uncertain. Germline V gene lookup returns CDR1 DFQATT and CDR2 SNEGSKA (reference sequence). The CDR3 is 14 residues long. V was shortened by 1 base and J by 5 bases, with 14 bases between the two germline ends. The CDR3 region is CSARVYGVGYGYTF. DNA of the CDR3: TGCAGTGCTAGAGTTTACGGCGTAGGGTATGGCTACACCTTC.

V gene TRBV2 combines with J gene TRBJ2-3; D may be TRBD1 (5 bases). Deletions cut 0 bases from V and 0 bases from J, with 10 bases between. Germline-derived CDR1 and CDR2 are SNHLY and FYNNEI. The length of the CDR3 is 16 residues. The CDR3 region is CASSEAGQGSTDTQYF. The CDR3 DNA follows: TGTGCCAGCAGTGAAGCCGGGCAGGGAAGCACAGATACGCAGTATTTT.

The rearrangement joins TRBV3-1 to TRBJ1-6; D perhaps matches TRBD1 (5 bases). The CDR3 runs 12 residues. Deletions cut 2 bases from V and 11 bases from J, with 7 bases between. Germline V gene data show CDR1 as LGHDT and CDR2 as YNNKEL (reference sequence). Here the CDR3 reads CASSQKGPPLHF. CDR3 nucleotide sequence: TGTGCCAGCAGCCAAAAGGGGCCACCCCTCCACTTT.

The V and J genes are TRBV7-9 and TRBJ2-3; 7 nucleotides align to TRBD2. After removal of 3 bases from V and 3 bases from J, the junction contained 6 bases not matched to a gene. The germline CDR1 and CDR2 sequences are SEHNR and FQNEAQ (reference sequence). There are 15 residues in the CDR3. CDR3 bases: TGTGCCAGCAGCTTCCCCAGGGAGGGTACAGATACGCAGTATTTT. Translation gives CASSFPREGTDTQYF.

This clonotype was recorded at least ten times. The V call is TRBV12-3 or TRBV12-4, the J call TRBJ2-7, with D perhaps TRBD1 or TRBD2 (6 bases each). Trimming took off 7 bases at V and 5 bases at J, with 15 bases between the two ends. The CDR3 has 13 residues. CDR3 region: CASKISGGHEQYF. As DNA, the CDR3 is TGTGCCAGCAAGATCTCTGGGGGGCACGAGCAGTACTTC.

The sample holds a few counts of this clonotype. This sequence may be a read error, since a much larger clone differs from it by one base. This chain joins TRBV28 and TRBJ2-1, with 8 bases fitting TRBD1. CDR1 is MDHEN, CDR2 SYDVKM, per germline. The CDR3 consists of 14 residues. Germline trimming cut 8 bases from V and 4 bases from J; bases unmatched to any gene: 7. In nucleotides, the CDR3 is TGTGCCAGCGGCGAGACAGGGGCTTACAATGAGCAGTTCTTC. This translates into CASGETGAYNEQFF.

This chain uses TRBV9 with TRBJ2-5; tentative D call: TRBD2 (6 bases). This CDR3 is 15 amino acids long. Germline loops: CDR1 SGDLS, CDR2 YYNGEE. V was clipped by 1 base and J by 2 bases, with 12 bases between them. CDR3 nucleotides: TGTGCCAGCAGCGTATTTACCGGGACTCAAGAGACCCAGTACTTC. Amino acid sequence: CASSVFTGTQETQYF.

This clonotype came up a few times. The chain couples TRBV20-1 to TRBJ2-1; TRBD2 matches at 13 bases. The V gene end was trimmed by 2 bases and the J gene end by 9 bases; junction bases not matched to a gene: 10. The CDR3 covers 16 residues. Germline assignment: CDR1 DFQATT and CDR2 SNEGSKA (reference sequence). The CDR3 reads CSARPATSGRDGEQFF. The CDR3 DNA reads as TGCAGTGCTAGACCAGCAACTAGCGGGAGGGATGGTGAGCAGTTCTTC.

A remark on this clonotype: One junction end disagrees with the germline gene, perhaps due to a read error. J is TRBJ1-1 and V is TRBV27, with D tentatively TRBD1 (5 bases). In germline, CDR1 is MNHEY, CDR2 SMNVEV (reference sequence). The length of the CDR3 is 14 residues. CDR3 nucleotides: TGTACCAGCAGTTCCCCCCGGGACCTTCGGAAAGCTTTCTTT. This sequence encodes CTSSSPRDLRKAFF.

The chain recombines TRBV5-1 with TRBJ2-7, with D maybe TRBD1 (6 bases). The CDR3 consists of 14 residues. Per the germline V gene, CDR1 is SGHRS and CDR2 is YFSETQ. With 4 bases removed from V and 2 bases from J, the gap between germline ends came to 13 bases. The CDR3 DNA is TGCGCCAGCAGCCCGGACAGCACGGCCTACGAGCAGTACTTC. The encoded protein is CASSPDSTAYEQYF.

Remarks on this clonotype: One junction end does not reproduce the germline sequence, and a read error may be involved. The chain combines TRBV7-9 with TRBJ2-5, with D possibly being TRBD1 (5 bases). This CDR3 comprises 16 residues. The germline CDR1 and CDR2 sequences are SEHNR and FQNEAQ (reference sequence). The CDR3 is CASSTIMTEVRETQYF. The CDR3 nucleotides are TGTGCTAGCAGCACGATAATGACAGAGGTCCGAGAGACCCAGTACTTC.

This clonotype has only a few counts. The V gene is TRBV11-2, the J gene TRBJ2-5; D is possibly TRBD2 (6 bases). With the DNA end fitting TRBJ2-7 better, the J assignment may be wrong. Germline V lookup: CDR1 SGHAT, CDR2 FQNNGV. There are 14 residues in the CDR3. The CDR3 is CASSPRRGGNEQYF. CDR3 nucleotides: TGTGCCAGCAGCCCGAGGAGGGGCGGCAACGAGCAGTACTTC.

The CDR3 loop reads CTGARDNTYEQYF. The CDR3 DNA is TGTACCGGAGCCCGGGACAACACCTACGAGCAGTACTTC. The chain carries TRBV30 and TRBJ2-7; D possibly corresponds to TRBD1 (6 bases). From germline, CDR1 is GTSNPN and CDR2 SVGIG (reference sequence). The CDR3 is 13 residues long. Full variable domain (rest looked up from reference TRBV30 and TRBJ2-7): SQTIHQWPATLVQPVGSPLSLECTVEGTSNPNLYWYRQAAGRGLQLLFYSVGIGQISSEVPQNLSASRPQDRQFILSSKKLLLSDSGFYLCTGARDNTYEQYFGPGTRLTVT.

A word on this clonotype: A read error may explain this, as a much larger clone is one base away. The chain carries TRBV18 and TRBJ2-7; D is uncertain. Germline CDR1 reads KGHSH; CDR2 reads LQKENI. This CDR3 is built from 13 residues. In DNA, the CDR3 is TGTGCCGGCTCAATAACTTCAACCTACGAGCAGTACTTC. Translated, it gives CAGSITSTYEQYF.

This sequence joins TRBV4-2 and TRBJ2-1; 8 positions agree with TRBD2. V lost 0 bases and J lost 9; bases outside the gene matches: 10. The CDR3 totals 16 residues. Germline V gene sequence: CDR1 LGHNA, CDR2 YNFKEQ. CDR3 sequence (DNA): TGTGCCAGCAGCCAAGATCCCAGCGGGGGTCTGGGTGAGCAGTTCTTC. Its translation: CASSQDPSGGLGEQFF.

This clonotype was seen more than once but under ten times. The chain links TRBV20-1 to TRBJ2-7; D uncertain. CDR3 size: 13 residues. Looked up from germline, CDR1 is DFQATT and CDR2 is SNEGSKA (reference sequence). Trimming shortened V by 0 bases and J by 3 bases, and 9 bases separated the two germline ends. CDR3 coding DNA: TGCAGTGCTAGAGATTCTCAAGTCTACGAGCAGTACTTC. It is translated as CSARDSQVYEQYF.

In this sample, this clonotype turned up a few times. The rearrangement joins TRBV7-6 to TRBJ1-1; TRBD1 matches at 12 bases. J was trimmed by 12 bases and V by 4 bases; bases with no gene match: 6. Germline-derived CDR1 and CDR2 are SGHVS and FNYEAQ. This CDR3 contains 13 residues. In DNA, the CDR3 is TGTGCCAGCAGCTGGGGGACAGGGGGCGATTCTTTCTTT. Its protein is CASSWGTGGDSFF. The variable domain in full, completed from reference TRBV7-6 and TRBJ1-1, reads GAGVSQSPRYKVTKRGQDVALRCDPISGHVSLYWYRQALGQGPEFLTYFNYEAQQDKSGLPNDRFSAERPEGSISTLTIQRTEQRDSAMYRCASSWGTGGDSFFGQGTRLTVV.

The chain recombines TRBV7-9 with TRBJ1-2, with D tentatively TRBD1 (5 bases). This CDR3 comprises 14 residues. V was cut by 5 bases and J by 4 bases, with 14 bases left in between. Looked up from germline, CDR1 is SEHNR and CDR2 is FQNEAQ (reference sequence). The CDR3 DNA follows: TGTGCCAGCAGCCCCGAAAATAGGGGCTATGGCTACACCTTC. It encodes CASSPENRGYGYTF.

This clonotype was seen a few times. The rearrangement uses TRBV10-3 and TRBJ2-5, with TRBD2 matching over 7 bases. CDR3 length: 13 residues. Germline V CDR1 and CDR2: ENHRY, SYGVKD. The V gene end was trimmed by 5 bases and the J gene end by 5 bases; junction bases not matched to a gene: 5. The CDR3, as DNA: TGTGCCATCAGTCGGGGGGAGGAGGAGACCCAGTACTTC. It encodes CAISRGEEETQYF.

Only a few counts were recorded for this clonotype. CDR3 DNA: TGCAGTGCTAGAGGGGGGACAGGTTTCTACGAGCAGTACTTC. Its protein is CSARGGTGFYEQYF. This chain uses TRBV20-1 with TRBJ2-7; 8 bases match TRBD1. The CDR3 is made up of 14 amino acids. Trimming removed 1 base from V and 3 bases from J; junction bases left unmatched: 5. Germline assignment: CDR1 DFQATT and CDR2 SNEGSKA (reference sequence).

V and J are TRBV7-9 and TRBJ2-1; D may correspond to TRBD1 or TRBD2 (5 bases each). V was trimmed by 5 bases and J by 6 bases, leaving 14 bases between them. Germline V CDR1 and CDR2: SEHNR, FQNEAQ (reference sequence). The CDR3 is 14 amino acids. The CDR3: CASSLRDGRNEQFF. CDR3 sequence (DNA): TGTGCCAGCAGCCTCCGGGACGGCCGCAATGAGCAGTTCTTC.

This clonotype has a count of ten or more. The chain joins TRBV5-1 to TRBJ2-7; D remains ambiguous. CDR1 and CDR2 (germline): SGHRS, YFSETQ. V lost 7 bases and J lost 4, with 24 bases in between. The CDR3 contains 16 residues. For the CDR3, the DNA is TGCGCCAGCGGTTTGGCGGTTAGGCAGACGGGTTACGAGCAGTACTTC. Translation gives CASGLAVRQTGYEQYF. The full variable domain, its missing parts supplied by reference TRBV5-1 and TRBJ2-7, is KAGVTQTPRYLIKTRGQQVTLSCSPISGHRSVSWYQQTPGQGLQFLFEYFSETQRNKGNFPGRFSGRQFSNSRSEMNVSTLELGDSALYLCASGLAVRQTGYEQYFGPGTRLTVT.

This clonotype was observed a handful of times. CDR3 sequence (DNA): TGTGCCAGCAGCCAAGTGATGTATGGCGAGCAGTACTTC. Protein: CASSQVMYGEQYF. The chain uses TRBV14 and TRBJ2-7; no clear D. CDR3 length: 13 residues. V was shortened by 1 base and J by 6 bases, with 10 bases between the two germline ends. Looked up from germline, CDR1 is SGHDN and CDR2 is FVKESK.

The chain links TRBV9 to TRBJ1-2, with 11 nucleotides matching TRBD1. This CDR3 spans 18 amino acids. The germline CDR1 and CDR2 sequences are SGDLS and YYNGEE. J lost 0 bases, V lost 0 bases, and 7 bases had no gene match. CDR3 protein: CASSVEGTGGDSNYGYTF. The DNA of the CDR3 is TGTGCCAGCAGCGTAGAGGGGACAGGGGGTGATTCTAACTATGGCTACACCTTC.

V is TRBV7-3 and J is TRBJ2-3, with 7 bases fitting TRBD1. CDR1 SGHTA and CDR2 FQGTGA come from the germline V gene. V was pared by 5 bases and J by 4 bases, with 9 bases of the junction left unmatched. The CDR3 sequence is 15 residues long. CDR3 sequence: CASSRDSGNADTQYF. CDR3 coding DNA: TGTGCCAGCAGCCGGGACAGTGGTAATGCAGATACGCAGTATTTT.